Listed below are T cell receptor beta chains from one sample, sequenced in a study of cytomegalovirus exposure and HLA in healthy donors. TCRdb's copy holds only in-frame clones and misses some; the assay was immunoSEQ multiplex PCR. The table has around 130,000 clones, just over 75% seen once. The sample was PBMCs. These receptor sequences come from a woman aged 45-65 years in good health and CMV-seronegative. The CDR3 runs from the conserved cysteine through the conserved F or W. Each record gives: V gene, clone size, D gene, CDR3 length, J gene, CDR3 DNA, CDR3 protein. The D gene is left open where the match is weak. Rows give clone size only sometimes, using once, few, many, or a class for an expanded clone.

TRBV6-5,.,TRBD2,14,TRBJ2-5,TGTGCCACTCGGACTAGCGGGGGACAAGAGACCCAGTACTTC,CATRTSGGQETQYF
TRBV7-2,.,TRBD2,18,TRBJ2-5,TGTGCCAGCAGCTTATTAAGTCTAGCGGGAGAGAAAGGGGAGACCCAGTACTTC,CASSLLSLAGEKGETQYF
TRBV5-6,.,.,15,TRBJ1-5,TGTGCCAGCAGCTTGATCGAAGAGAGCAATCAGCCCCAGCATTTT,CASSLIEESNQPQHF
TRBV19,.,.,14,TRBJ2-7,TGTGCCAGTAGTATAAACAGGCTGGACTACGAGCAGTACTTC,CASSINRLDYEQYF
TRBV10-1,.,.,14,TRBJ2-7,TGCGCCAGCAGCCCAGGCAGGCCCACCTGCGAGCAGTACTTC,CASSPGRPTCEQYF
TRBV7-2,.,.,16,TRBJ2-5,TGTGCCAGCAGCTCCAGGGTGGGCGGGGCTGGGGAGACCCAGTACTTC,CASSSRVGGAGETQYF
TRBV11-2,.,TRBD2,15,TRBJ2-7,TGTGCCAGCAGCCCATTGACTAGCGGGGGCTACGAGCAGTACTTC,CASSPLTSGGYEQYF
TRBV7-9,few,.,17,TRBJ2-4,TGTGCCAGCAGCTTAGCGGGAATGGGAAGTCGCGGGGACATTCAGTACTTC,CASSLAGMGSRGDIQYF
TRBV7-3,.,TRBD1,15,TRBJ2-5,TGTGCCAGCAGCCCCCGGACAGGCAAGGGGGAGACCCAGTACTTC,CASSPRTGKGETQYF
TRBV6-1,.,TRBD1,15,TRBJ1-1,TGTGCCAGCAGTGACAGGGGGCGCATGAACACTGAAGCTTTCTTT,CASSDRGRMNTEAFF
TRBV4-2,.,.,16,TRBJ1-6,TGTGCCAGCAGCCTAACAGGGAGCTCCTATAATTCACCCCTCCACTTT,CASSLTGSSYNSPLHF
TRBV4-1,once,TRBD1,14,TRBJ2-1,TGCGCCAGCAGCCAAGTACAGGGGCTAAATGAGCAGTTCTTC,CASSQVQGLNEQFF
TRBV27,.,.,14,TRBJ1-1,TGTGCCAGCAGTCGACAGGCCATGAACACTGAAGCTTTCTTT,CASSRQAMNTEAFF
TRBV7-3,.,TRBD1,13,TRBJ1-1,TGTGCCAGCAGCCCGGACAGGGTCACTGAAGCTTTCTTT,CASSPDRVTEAFF
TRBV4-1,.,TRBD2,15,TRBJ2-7,TGCGCCAGCAGCCAAACGGGACTAGCGGGAGGCGAGCAGTACTTC,CASSQTGLAGGEQYF
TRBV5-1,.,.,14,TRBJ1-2,TGCGCCAGCAGCTTGGACAGGACGCTCTATGGCTACACCTTC,CASSLDRTLYGYTF
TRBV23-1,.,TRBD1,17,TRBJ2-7,TGCGCCAGCAGTCAACCTTCGGAGGGACAGGGGGCTTTTGAGCAGTACTTC,CASSQPSEGQGAFEQYF
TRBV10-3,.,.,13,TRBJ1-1,TGTGCCATTGGGGAGACAGGGAACACTGAAGCTTTCTTT,CAIGETGNTEAFF
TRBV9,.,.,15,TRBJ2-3,TGTGCCAGCAGCCCCATTGGCTCAAGCACAGATACGCAGTATTTT,CASSPIGSSTDTQYF
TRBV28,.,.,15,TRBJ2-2,TGTGCCAGCAGTCGACCGGGAGCCAGCACCGGGGAGCTGTTTTTT,CASSRPGASTGELFF
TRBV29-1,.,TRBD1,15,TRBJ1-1,TGCAGCGCCCACATAAGGACAGGCGGGTTCTCTGAAGCTTTCTTT,CSAHIRTGGFSEAFF
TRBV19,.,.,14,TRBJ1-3,TGTGCCAGTAGTCCCGGACAGAATGGAAACACCATATATTTT,CASSPGQNGNTIYF
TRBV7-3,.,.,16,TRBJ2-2,TGTGCCAGCAGCCAAGGGACTCGGGTTGGCACCGGGGAGCTGTTTTTT,CASSQGTRVGTGELFF
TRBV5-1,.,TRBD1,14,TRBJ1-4,TGCGCCAGCAGCCTGGGACAGCCAAATGAAAAACTGTTTTTT,CASSLGQPNEKLFF
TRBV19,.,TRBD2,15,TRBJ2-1,TGTGCCAGTAGTATAGCGGGAGGGCCGGTTGATGAGCAGTTCTTC,CASSIAGGPVDEQFF
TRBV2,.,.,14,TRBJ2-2,TGTGCCAGCAGTGACAGGGGTGGGAGCGGGGAGCTGTTTTTT,CASSDRGGSGELFF
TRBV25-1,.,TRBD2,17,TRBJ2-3,TGTGCCAGCAGTGCTCCCCAACTAGCGGGGGTCACAGATACGCAGTATTTT,CASSAPQLAGVTDTQYF
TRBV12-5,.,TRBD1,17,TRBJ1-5,TGTGCTAGTGGTCCGGACAGGGGGACAATGGATAATCAGCCCCAGCATTTT,CASGPDRGTMDNQPQHF
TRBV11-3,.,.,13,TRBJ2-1,TGTGCCAGCAGCTTAGCGGCAGGGGTTGAGCAGTTCTTC,CASSLAAGVEQFF
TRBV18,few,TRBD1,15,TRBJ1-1,TGTGCCAGCTCAACGGGACAGGGGAAATACACTGAAGCTTTCTTT,CASSTGQGKYTEAFF
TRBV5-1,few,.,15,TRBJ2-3,TGCGCCAGCAGCCTCGCCGGGACTAGCACAGATACGCAGTATTTT,CASSLAGTSTDTQYF
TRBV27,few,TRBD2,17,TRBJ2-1,TGTGCCAGCAGTTTATCGACTAGCTCCAGCTCCTACAATGAGCAGTTCTTC,CASSLSTSSSSYNEQFF
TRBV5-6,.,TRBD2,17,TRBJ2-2,TGTGCCAGCAGCTTGAGGACTAGCGGGAGTCTCACCGGGGAGCTGTTTTTT,CASSLRTSGSLTGELFF
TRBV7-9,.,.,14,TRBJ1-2,TGTGCCAGCAGCTTAGTCGGGAGAACACATGGCTACACCTTC,CASSLVGRTHGYTF
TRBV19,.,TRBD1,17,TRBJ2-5,TGTGCCAGTAGTATGGCGGCTCCCGGGACAGGGTTTGAGACCCAGTACTTC,CASSMAAPGTGFETQYF
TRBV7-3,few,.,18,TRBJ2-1,TGTGCCAGCAGCTTTAAAGGCAGGGGGGCATCCTCCTACAATGAGCAGTTCTTC,CASSFKGRGASSYNEQFF
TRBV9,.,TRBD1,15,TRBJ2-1,TGTGCCAGCAGCGTAGTGGGACAGGGGGCTTACGAGCAGTTCTTC,CASSVVGQGAYEQFF
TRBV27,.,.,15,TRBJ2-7,TGTGCCAGCAGGGAACTCGGCGGCCAGACCTACGAGCAGTACTTC,CASRELGGQTYEQYF
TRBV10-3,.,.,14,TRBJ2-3,TGTGCCATTTCCGAGAGATTAGACACAGATACGCAGTATTTT,CAISERLDTDTQYF
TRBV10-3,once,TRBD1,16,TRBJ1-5,TGTGCCATCAGTGACCCAGGACAGGAAAGCAATCAGCCCCAGCATTTT,CAISDPGQESNQPQHF
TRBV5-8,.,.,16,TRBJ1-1,TGTGCCAGCAGCTTGAGTTTTGGCACTATGAACACTGAAGCTTTCTTT,CASSLSFGTMNTEAFF
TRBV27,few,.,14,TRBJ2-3,TGTGCCAGCAGTTTGGGGGGAGCCACAGATACGCAGTATTTT,CASSLGGATDTQYF
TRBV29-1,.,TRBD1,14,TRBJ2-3,TGCAGCGTTGAGAGACAGGGGCCCACAGATACGCAGTATTTT,CSVERQGPTDTQYF
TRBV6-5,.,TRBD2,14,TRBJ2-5,TGTGCCAGCAGTTACTTAGCGGGAGATGAGACCCAGTACTTC,CASSYLAGDETQYF
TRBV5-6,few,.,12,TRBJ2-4,TGTGCCAGCAGCTTGAACAGGAACATTCAGTACTTC,CASSLNRNIQYF
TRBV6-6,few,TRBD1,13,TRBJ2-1,TGTGCCAGCGAGGACAGGGGAGGGGATGAGCAGTTCTTC,CASEDRGGDEQFF
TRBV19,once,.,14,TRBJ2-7,TGTGCCAGTAGCCGGAGGGGGGACAGCTACGAGCAGTACTTC,CASSRRGDSYEQYF
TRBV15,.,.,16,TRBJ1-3,TGTGCCACCAGCAGAGTCAGGACCCCTGGGGGGAACACCATATATTTT,CATSRVRTPGGNTIYF
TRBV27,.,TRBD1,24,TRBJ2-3,TGTGCCAGCAGTTCGCTGCGCTTTATTACGGGACAGGGCTTTAGGACCCAAAGCACAGATACGCAGTATTTT,CASSSLRFITGQGFRTQSTDTQYF
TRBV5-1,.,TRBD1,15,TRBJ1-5,TGCGCCAGCAGCTTGACAGGGGTCAGCAATCAGCCCCAGCATTTT,CASSLTGVSNQPQHF
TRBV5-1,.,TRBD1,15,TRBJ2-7,TGCGCCAGCAGCTTGGGGGGGCGAAGGGACAGCGAGCAGTACTTC,CASSLGGRRDSEQYF
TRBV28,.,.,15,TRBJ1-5,TGTGCCAGCAGTTTCAACGGTTTGAGCAATCAGCCCCAGCATTTT,CASSFNGLSNQPQHF
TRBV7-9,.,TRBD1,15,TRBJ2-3,TGTGCCAGCAGCTTAGCGACAGGGGCGAGAGATACGCAGTATTTT,CASSLATGARDTQYF
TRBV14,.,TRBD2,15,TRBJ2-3,TGTGCCAGCAGCCGGGAGGGTTGGGGCACAGATACGCAGTATTTT,CASSREGWGTDTQYF
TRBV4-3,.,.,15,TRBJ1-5,TGCGCCAGCAGCCAAGGGAGGGGATTGCGGCAGCCCCAGCATTTT,CASSQGRGLRQPQHF
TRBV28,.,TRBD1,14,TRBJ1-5,TGTGCCAGCAGTTTTACAGGGGGCGGTCAGCCCCAGCATTTT,CASSFTGGGQPQHF
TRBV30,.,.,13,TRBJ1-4,TGTGCCTGGAGTGTACGGTTTAATGAAAAACTGTTTTTT,CAWSVRFNEKLFF
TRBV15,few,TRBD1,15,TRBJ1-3,TGTGCCACCAGCACCGACAGGGCGCCCGGAAACACCATATATTTT,CATSTDRAPGNTIYF
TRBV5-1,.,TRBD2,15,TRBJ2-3,TGCGCCAGCAGCTTAGTGGCGGGAGAAGGAGATACGCAGTATTTT,CASSLVAGEGDTQYF
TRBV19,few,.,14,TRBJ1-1,TGTGCCAGTAGTATTACGGTAGGAGGGACTGAAGCTTTCTTT,CASSITVGGTEAFF